This is a list of T cell receptor beta chains from one sample in a study of T-cell reconstitution after alpha-beta-depleted transplantation in children. TCRdb reprocessed the PCR reads with MiXCR, giving one entry per CDR3 protein. Of 200,000 to 250,000 distinct CDR3 sequences listed, approximately 10% are singletons. This specimen was PBMCs, taken before TCRalphabeta/CD19-depleted stem cell transplant. These receptors came from a child younger than two with acute myeloid leukemia, due to receive a stem cell transplant. The CDR3 runs from the conserved cysteine through the conserved F or W. Each record gives: CDR3 protein, V gene, CDR3 length, J gene.

CDR3aa: CASSGQGSGYTF
v_gene: TRBV12-3/TRBV12-4
len: 12
j_gene: TRBJ1-2

CDR3aa: CASSPQGGVYEQYF
v_gene: TRBV7-2
len: 14
j_gene: TRBJ2-7

CDR3aa: CASSLAWEQYF
v_gene: TRBV28
len: 11
j_gene: TRBJ2-7

CDR3aa: CASSLDSTEAFF
v_gene: TRBV7-8
len: 12
j_gene: TRBJ1-1

CDR3aa: CASSVARVYEQYF
v_gene: TRBV2
len: 13
j_gene: TRBJ2-7

CDR3aa: CASSVTGSSEQFF
v_gene: TRBV5-6
len: 13
j_gene: TRBJ2-1

CDR3aa: CAISGTSGSTQYF
v_gene: TRBV10-3
len: 13
j_gene: TRBJ2-3

CDR3aa: CASSLARASYEQYF
v_gene: TRBV7-9
len: 14
j_gene: TRBJ2-7

CDR3aa: CSASSRGGANVLTF
v_gene: TRBV20-1
len: 14
j_gene: TRBJ2-6

CDR3aa: CASSFPNGEQFF
v_gene: TRBV11-2
len: 12
j_gene: TRBJ2-1

CDR3aa: CSTRAGTRELFF
v_gene: TRBV20-1
len: 12
j_gene: TRBJ2-2

CDR3aa: CASSQDGTGNTEAFF
v_gene: TRBV3-1
len: 15
j_gene: TRBJ1-1

CDR3aa: CATGPGVGTEAFF
v_gene: TRBV10-3
len: 13
j_gene: TRBJ1-1

CDR3aa: CASSQGVRTSGEGLPYEQYF
v_gene: TRBV4-2
len: 20
j_gene: TRBJ2-7

CDR3aa: CASNPLAGSNTGELFF
v_gene: TRBV5-1
len: 16
j_gene: TRBJ2-2

CDR3aa: CASSFNPPGQPQHF
v_gene: TRBV12-3/TRBV12-4
len: 14
j_gene: TRBJ1-5

CDR3aa: CASSPSSGTDTQYF
v_gene: TRBV18
len: 14
j_gene: TRBJ2-3

CDR3aa: CASSLGQGQGKNIQYF
v_gene: TRBV7-9
len: 16
j_gene: TRBJ2-4

CDR3aa: CSAHGQGGDINNQPQHF
v_gene: TRBV20-1
len: 17
j_gene: TRBJ1-5

CDR3aa: CASSKGLATHNEQFF
v_gene: TRBV11-2
len: 15
j_gene: TRBJ2-1

CDR3aa: CASNTKYEQYF
v_gene: TRBV28
len: 11
j_gene: TRBJ2-7

CDR3aa: CASSQDRGRNTEAFF
v_gene: TRBV4-1
len: 15
j_gene: TRBJ1-1

CDR3aa: CATSDSGLSPYEQYF
v_gene: TRBV24-1
len: 15
j_gene: TRBJ2-7

CDR3aa: CASSFYKDGNYEQYF
v_gene: TRBV7-9
len: 15
j_gene: TRBJ2-7

CDR3aa: CASSYPSGGYNEQFF
v_gene: TRBV5-1
len: 15
j_gene: TRBJ2-1

CDR3aa: CASSYSMSKREGSDTQYF
v_gene: TRBV6-5
len: 18
j_gene: TRBJ2-3

CDR3aa: CATAGQGSYEQYF
v_gene: TRBV24-1
len: 13
j_gene: TRBJ2-7

CDR3aa: CASSRTPGQRTGELFF
v_gene: TRBV3-1
len: 16
j_gene: TRBJ2-2

CDR3aa: CASSLFRGTGELFF
v_gene: TRBV7-9
len: 14
j_gene: TRBJ2-2